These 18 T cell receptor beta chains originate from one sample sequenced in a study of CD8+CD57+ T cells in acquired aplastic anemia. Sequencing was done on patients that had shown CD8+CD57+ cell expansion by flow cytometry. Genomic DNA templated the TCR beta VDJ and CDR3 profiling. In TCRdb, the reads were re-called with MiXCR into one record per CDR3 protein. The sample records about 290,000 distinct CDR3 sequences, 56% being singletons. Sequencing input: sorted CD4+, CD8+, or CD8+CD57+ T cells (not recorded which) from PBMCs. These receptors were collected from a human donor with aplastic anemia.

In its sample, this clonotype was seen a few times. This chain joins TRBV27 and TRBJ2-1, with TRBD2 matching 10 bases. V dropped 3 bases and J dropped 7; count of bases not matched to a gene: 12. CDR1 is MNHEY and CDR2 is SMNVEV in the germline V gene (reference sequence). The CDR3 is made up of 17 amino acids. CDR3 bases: TGTGCCAGCAGTTTTCTAGCGGGAGTCGGTTCGGCGAATGAGCAGTTCTTC. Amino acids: CASSFLAGVGSANEQFF.

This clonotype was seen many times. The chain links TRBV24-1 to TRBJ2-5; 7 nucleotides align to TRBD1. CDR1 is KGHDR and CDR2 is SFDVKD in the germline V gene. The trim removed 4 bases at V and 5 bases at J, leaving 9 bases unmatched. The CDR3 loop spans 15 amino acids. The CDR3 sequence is CATSDSGTVKETQYF. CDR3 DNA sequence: TGTGCCACCAGTGACTCGGGGACAGTTAAGGAGACCCAGTACTTC.

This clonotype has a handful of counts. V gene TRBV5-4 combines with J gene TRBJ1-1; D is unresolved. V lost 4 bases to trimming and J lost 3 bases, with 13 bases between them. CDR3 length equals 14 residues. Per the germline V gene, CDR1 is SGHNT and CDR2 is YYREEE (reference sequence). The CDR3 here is CASSQVGPDTEAFF. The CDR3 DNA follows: TGTGCCAGCAGCCAAGTTGGACCGGACACTGAAGCTTTCTTT.

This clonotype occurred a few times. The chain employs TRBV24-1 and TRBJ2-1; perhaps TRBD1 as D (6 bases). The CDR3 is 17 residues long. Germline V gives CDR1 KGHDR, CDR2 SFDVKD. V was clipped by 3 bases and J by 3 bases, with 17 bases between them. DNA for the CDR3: TGTGCCACCAGTGATCCCAGGGGTGGGGGCGACTACAATGAGCAGTTCTTC. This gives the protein CATSDPRGGGDYNEQFF.

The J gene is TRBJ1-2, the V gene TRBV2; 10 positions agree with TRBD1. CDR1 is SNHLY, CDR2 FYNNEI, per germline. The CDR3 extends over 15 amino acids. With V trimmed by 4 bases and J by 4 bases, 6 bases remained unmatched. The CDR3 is CASSAGQGSPYGYTF. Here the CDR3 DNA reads TGTGCCAGCAGTGCGGGACAGGGGTCTCCCTATGGCTACACCTTC.

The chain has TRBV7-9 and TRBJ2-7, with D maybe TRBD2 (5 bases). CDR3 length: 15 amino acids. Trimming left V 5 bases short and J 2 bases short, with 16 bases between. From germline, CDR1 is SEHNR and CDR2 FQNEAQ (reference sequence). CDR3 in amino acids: CASSPTGGSTYEQYF. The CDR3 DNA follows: TGTGCCAGCAGCCCCACTGGCGGGTCGACCTACGAGCAGTACTTC.

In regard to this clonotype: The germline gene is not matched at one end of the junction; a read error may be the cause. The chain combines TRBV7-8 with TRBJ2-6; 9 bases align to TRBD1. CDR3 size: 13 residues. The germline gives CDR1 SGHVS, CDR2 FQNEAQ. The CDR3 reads CASRIQGARTEAF. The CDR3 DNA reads TGTGCCAGCAGGATACAGGGGGCGAGAACTGAAGCTTTC.

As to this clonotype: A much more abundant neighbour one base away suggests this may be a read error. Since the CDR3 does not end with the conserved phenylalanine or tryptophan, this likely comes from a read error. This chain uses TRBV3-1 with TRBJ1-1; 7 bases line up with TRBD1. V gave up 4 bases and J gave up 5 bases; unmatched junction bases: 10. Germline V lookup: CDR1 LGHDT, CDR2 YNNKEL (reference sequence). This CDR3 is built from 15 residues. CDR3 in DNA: TGTGCCAGCAGCCCGACCGGGACAGCGTGGACTGAAGCTTTCCTT. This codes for CASSPTGTAWTEAFL.

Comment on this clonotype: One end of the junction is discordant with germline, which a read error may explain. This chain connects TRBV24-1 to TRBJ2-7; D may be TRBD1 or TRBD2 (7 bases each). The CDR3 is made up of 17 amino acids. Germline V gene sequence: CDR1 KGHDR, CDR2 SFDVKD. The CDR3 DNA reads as TGTGCCAGCAGTTACTCGCGAACAGGGGAGGGCTCCTACGAGCAGTACTTC. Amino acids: CASSYSRTGEGSYEQYF.

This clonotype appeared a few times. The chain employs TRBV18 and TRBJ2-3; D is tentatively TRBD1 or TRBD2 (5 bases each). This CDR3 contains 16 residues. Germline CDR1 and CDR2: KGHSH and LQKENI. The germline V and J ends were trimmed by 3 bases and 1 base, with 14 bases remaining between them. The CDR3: CASSPNGGGGTDTQYF. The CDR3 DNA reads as TGTGCCAGCTCACCTAATGGGGGTGGAGGCACAGATACGCAGTATTTT.

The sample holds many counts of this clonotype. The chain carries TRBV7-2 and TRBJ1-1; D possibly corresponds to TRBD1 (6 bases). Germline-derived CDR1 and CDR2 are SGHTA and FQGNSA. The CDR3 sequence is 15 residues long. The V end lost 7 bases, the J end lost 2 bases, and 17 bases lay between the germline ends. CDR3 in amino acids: CASTRAGGANTEAFF. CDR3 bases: TGTGCCAGCACCCGTGCGGGGGGCGCAAACACTGAAGCTTTCTTT.

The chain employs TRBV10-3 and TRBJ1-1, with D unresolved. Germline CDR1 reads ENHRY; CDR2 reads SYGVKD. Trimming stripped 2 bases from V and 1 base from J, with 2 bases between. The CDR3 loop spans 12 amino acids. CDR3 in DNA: TGTGCCATCAGTGAGAGGAACACTGAAGCTTTCTTT. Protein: CAISERNTEAFF.

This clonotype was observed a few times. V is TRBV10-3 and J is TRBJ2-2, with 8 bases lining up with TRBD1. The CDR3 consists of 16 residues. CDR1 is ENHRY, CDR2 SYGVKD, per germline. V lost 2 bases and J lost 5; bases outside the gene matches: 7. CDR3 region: CAISEGGQVGTGELFF. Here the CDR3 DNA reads TGTGCCATCAGTGAGGGGGGACAGGTCGGGACCGGGGAGCTGTTTTTT.

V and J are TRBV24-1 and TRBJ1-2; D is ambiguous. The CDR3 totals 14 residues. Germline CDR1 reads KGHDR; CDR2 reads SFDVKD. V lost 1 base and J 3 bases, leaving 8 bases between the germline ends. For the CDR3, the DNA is TGTGCCACCAGTGATTTAGGCCTAGACTATGGCTACACCTTC. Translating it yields CATSDLGLDYGYTF.

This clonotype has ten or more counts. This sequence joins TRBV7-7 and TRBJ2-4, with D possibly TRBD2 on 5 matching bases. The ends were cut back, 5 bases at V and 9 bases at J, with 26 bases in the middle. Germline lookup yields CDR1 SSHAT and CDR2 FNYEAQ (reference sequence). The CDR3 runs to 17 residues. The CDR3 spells CASSTNPVQRGWSIQYF. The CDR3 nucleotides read TGTGCCAGCAGCACCAACCCGGTCCAACGGGGATGGAGCATTCAGTACTTC.

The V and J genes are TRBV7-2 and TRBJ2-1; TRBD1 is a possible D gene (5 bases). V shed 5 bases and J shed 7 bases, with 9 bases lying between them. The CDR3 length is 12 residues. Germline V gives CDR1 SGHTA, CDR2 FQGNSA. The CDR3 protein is CASSRTRNEQFF. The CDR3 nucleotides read TGTGCCAGCAGCCGGACAAGGAATGAGCAGTTCTTC.

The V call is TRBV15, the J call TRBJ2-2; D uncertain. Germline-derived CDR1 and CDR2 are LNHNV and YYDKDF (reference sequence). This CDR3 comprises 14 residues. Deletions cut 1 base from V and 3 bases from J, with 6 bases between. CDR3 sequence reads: CATSRGRDTGELFF. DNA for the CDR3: TGTGCCACCAGCAGAGGTCGGGACACCGGGGAGCTGTTTTTT.

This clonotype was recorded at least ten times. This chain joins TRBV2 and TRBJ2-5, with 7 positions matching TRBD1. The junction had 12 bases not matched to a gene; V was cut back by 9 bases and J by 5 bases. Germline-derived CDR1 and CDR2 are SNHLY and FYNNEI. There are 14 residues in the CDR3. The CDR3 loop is CASRGQVTSETQYF. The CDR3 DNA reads TGTGCCAGTAGGGGGCAGGTGACATCGGAGACCCAGTACTTC.